The next 18 T cell receptor beta chains were all read from a single sample in a study of CD8 T cells in ankylosing spondylitis. MiXCR, applied by TCRdb to the 5' RACE reads, yields one record per CDR3 protein. The sample shows fewer than 150,000 distinct CDR3 sequences, approximately 7.4% of them seen only once. The sequencing sample was made of blood, either unsorted or a sorted T cell fraction (not recorded which). Receptor source: a female donor with ankylosing spondylitis or in good health (not recorded which).

This clonotype was counted a few times. It may be a read error: a sequence one base away is much more abundant. The chain is built from TRBV3-2 and TRBJ2-3; the DNA was not compared with TRBD2, the D call given in the table. TRBV3-2 is a pseudogene segment. This CDR3 spans 17 amino acids. The DNA for the CDR3 is TGTGCCTGCCCCCCGGCACGGACTATAGTTCAGTGTGGTACGCAGTATTTT. Amino acids: CACPPARTIVQCGTQYF.

In this sample, this clonotype turned up many times. V gene TRBV5-6 combines with J gene TRBJ2-5; 8 nucleotides agree with TRBD1. CDR1 is SGHDT and CDR2 is YYEEEE in the germline V gene. This CDR3 is 15 amino acids long. V trimming: 2 bases; J trimming: 5 bases; junction bases outside the gene matches: 8. The CDR3, as DNA: TGTGCCAGCAGCTTTGGCTCGACAGGGGCCGAGACCCAGTACTTC. Protein: CASSFGSTGAETQYF. Based on the CDR3 plus reference TRBV5-6 and TRBJ2-5, the full variable domain is DAGVTQSPTHLIKTRGQQVTLRCSPKSGHDTVSWYQQALGQGPQFIFQYYEEEERQRGNFPDRFSGHQFPNYSSELNVNALLLGDSALYLCASSFGSTGAETQYFGPGTRLLVL.

A note on this clonotype: At one end the junction does not follow the germline gene, possibly because of a read error. This chain uses TRBV6-5 with TRBJ1-2; D is ambiguous. Germline CDR1 MNHEY, CDR2 SVGAGI. CDR3 length equals 13 residues. CDR3 amino acids: CAGSYAGSRGYTF. CDR3 nucleotides: TGTGCCGGCAGTTACGCCGGGTCCAGGGGCTACACCTTC.

The sample holds many counts of this clonotype. The J gene is TRBJ1-1, the V gene TRBV12-3 or TRBV12-4; 7 positions match TRBD1. After removal of 5 bases from V and 1 base from J, the junction contained 7 bases not matched to a gene. The CDR3 spans 15 residues. The CDR3 protein is CASSARQGSNTEAFF. The DNA of the CDR3 is TGTGCCAGCAGTGCTCGACAGGGATCGAACACTGAAGCTTTCTTT.

This clonotype was recorded at least ten times. This rearrangement joins TRBV12-3 or TRBV12-4 to TRBJ2-1; no definite D call. The CDR3 loop spans 13 amino acids. Trimming removed 4 bases from V and 7 bases from J, with 11 bases in between. The CDR3 DNA is TGTGCCAGCAGTTGGGGTTTTAGGAATGAGCAGTTCTTC. It yields the protein CASSWGFRNEQFF.

This clonotype was recorded at least ten times. V and J are TRBV18 and TRBJ1-4; a possible D gene is TRBD1 (5 bases). CDR1 is KGHSH and CDR2 is LQKENI in the germline V gene. V shed 1 base and J shed 7 bases, with 13 bases lying between them. The CDR3 extends over 15 amino acids. The CDR3 here is CASSPRGAGGEKLFF. CDR3 DNA: TGTGCCAGCTCACCACGAGGGGCTGGGGGTGAAAAACTGTTTTTT. Looking up the rest from reference TRBV18 and TRBJ1-4 gives the full variable domain: NAGVMQNPRHLVRRRGQEARLRCSPMKGHSHVYWYRQLPEEGLKFMVYLQKENIIDESGMPKERFSAEFPKEGPSILRIQQVVRGDSAAYFCASSPRGAGGEKLFFGSGTQLSVL.

This clonotype was recorded at least ten times. The chain uses TRBV12-3 or TRBV12-4 and TRBJ1-2, with a possible D match to TRBD1 (5 bases). The length of the CDR3 is 14 residues. Deletions cut 7 bases from V and 4 bases from J, with 16 bases between. In DNA form, the CDR3 reads TGTGCCAGCACCCGCGGGGCCGGGGCCTATGGCTACACCTTC. Protein: CASTRGAGAYGYTF.

Ten or more counts support this clonotype. The chain is built from TRBV12-3 or TRBV12-4 and TRBJ2-1; D gene uncertain. Trimming pared 2 bases from V and 1 base from J, leaving 9 bases between. CDR3 length equals 15 residues. The CDR3 loop is CASSLNSPSYNEQFF. The CDR3 nucleotides are TGTGCCAGCAGTTTAAACTCCCCGTCCTACAATGAGCAGTTCTTC.

This clonotype was seen at least ten times. The DNA of the CDR3 is TGTGCCAGCACCCAAACGGAGGGGGCGAATCGGTACTATGGCTACACCTTC. It translates to CASTQTEGANRYYGYTF. This chain links TRBV28 with TRBJ1-2; TRBD1 aligns across 7 bases. Germline values: CDR1 MDHEN, CDR2 SYDVKM. The trim removed 7 bases at V and 3 bases at J, leaving 17 bases unmatched. This CDR3 region has 17 residues.

In this sample, this clonotype turned up many times. This chain uses TRBV7-3 with TRBJ1-1; tentatively, D is TRBD1 (6 bases). Trimming shortened V by 6 bases and J by 0 bases, and 8 bases separated the two germline ends. CDR3 length equals 13 residues. The germline V gene has CDR1 SGHTA and CDR2 FQGTGA. CDR3 in DNA: TGTGCCAGCAGACAGGGTTTGAACACTGAAGCTTTCTTT. It codes for CASRQGLNTEAFF.

This clonotype has ten or more counts. V is TRBV12-3 or TRBV12-4 and J is TRBJ1-5; 7 positions agree with TRBD1. The CDR3 loop spans 14 amino acids. Unmatched junction bases numbered 4, after V lost 5 bases and J lost 3 bases. CDR3 loop: CASSGTVINQPQHF. In DNA, the CDR3 is TGTGCCAGCAGTGGGACAGTTATCAATCAGCCCCAGCATTTT.

This clonotype was observed many times. This chain links TRBV27 with TRBJ1-3; D not certain. This CDR3 spans 12 amino acids. V lost 3 bases, J lost 4 bases, and 4 bases lay in between. Germline V CDR1 and CDR2: MNHEY, SMNVEV (reference sequence). In DNA form, the CDR3 reads TGTGCCAGCAGTTTGCCCGGAAACACCATATATTTT. It specifies CASSLPGNTIYF.

This clonotype showed up many times. The chain uses TRBV28 and TRBJ2-3; 7 bases are a match to TRBD1. V lost 5 bases, J lost 2 bases, and 4 bases stayed unmatched. The CDR3 is 14 residues long. The germline V gene encodes CDR1 MDHEN and CDR2 SYDVKM. In DNA, the CDR3 is TGTGCCAGCAGTCCTGACAGGGACACAGATACGCAGTATTTT. It is translated as CASSPDRDTDTQYF.

This clonotype was detected many times. The CDR3 sequence is CASSPTGWADTQYF. The CDR3, as DNA: TGCGCCAGCAGCCCCACAGGGTGGGCAGATACGCAGTATTTT. The rearrangement uses TRBV4-1 and TRBJ2-3; possibly TRBD1 for D (6 bases). Between the trimmed V and J ends, which lost 4 bases and 4 bases, there was a span of 12 bases. The germline CDR1 and CDR2 sequences are MGHRA and YSYEKL. The CDR3 spans 14 residues.

This clonotype was observed a few times. The chain is built from TRBV23-1 and TRBJ2-7; D may be TRBD2 (5 bases). TRBV23-1 is treated as an ORF (open reading frame) with a function not yet certain. The germline V and J ends were trimmed by 4 bases and 4 bases, with 29 bases remaining between them. CDR3 length equals 19 residues. The CDR3 sequence: CASSPKNRSLRGKRYEQYF. CDR3 in DNA: TGCGCCAGCAGTCCCAAAAATCGGTCTCTTAGAGGGAAACGGTACGAGCAGTACTTC.

This clonotype was seen repeatedly, ten times or more. The V gene is TRBV20-1, the J gene TRBJ1-6; D remains unclear. Germline V gene lookup returns CDR1 DFQATT and CDR2 SNEGSKA (reference sequence). The CDR3 length is 14 residues. V dropped 1 base and J dropped 4 bases, with 8 bases sitting between them. CDR3 sequence reads: CSARGTEYNSPLHF. DNA for the CDR3: TGCAGTGCTAGAGGGACTGAATATAATTCACCCCTCCACTTT.

As for this clonotype: The junction shows a germline mismatch at one end, possibly a read error. This chain's CDR3 is CTSSQRGPDTEAFF. The CDR3 region has the DNA TGTACCAGCAGCCAGAGAGGACCGGACACTGAAGCTTTCTTT. V and J are TRBV11-1 and TRBJ1-1; D not certain. CDR3 length: 14 residues. Germline CDR1 reads SGHAT; CDR2 reads FQDESV (reference sequence).

There are many counts of this clonotype. The chain carries TRBV5-1 and TRBJ2-1, with 9 positions matching TRBD2. From germline, CDR1 is SGHRS and CDR2 YFSETQ. V shed 4 bases and J 7 bases; nucleotides not matched to a gene: 9. This CDR3 spans 15 amino acids. For the CDR3, the DNA is TGCGCCAGCAGCAGGACTAGCGCCAATCGAAATGAGCAGTTCTTC. Translating gives CASSRTSANRNEQFF. The full variable domain, with the rest looked up from reference TRBV5-1 and TRBJ2-1, is KAGVTQTPRYLIKTRGQQVTLSCSPISGHRSVSWYQQTPGQGLQFLFEYFSETQRNKGNFPGRFSGRQFSNSRSEMNVSTLELGDSALYLCASSRTSANRNEQFFGPGTRLTVL.